This TCR beta chain was recovered during a study of response to subunit inactivated influenza vaccine. TCRdb passed the RT-PCR reads through MiXCR, listing each CDR3 protein once. The sample carries approximately 700,000 distinct CDR3 sequences, 15% to 19% recorded once. Study-level results: T cells newly recruited by each seasonal influenza vaccination are few, the authors suggested.

This clonotype was seen more than once but under ten times. Its antigen is as yet unknown. Unmatched junction bases numbered 8, after V lost 6 bases and J lost 7 bases. CDR1 SQVTM and CDR2 ANQGSEA come from the germline V gene. The length of the CDR3 is 15 residues. The sequence was obtained from a man aged 50 to 60 who received an inactivated influenza vaccine. Sample: PBMCs from blood, taken about 11 days after vaccination. The chain combines TRBV29-1 with TRBJ2-2; 13 bases fit TRBD2. The CDR3 sequence is CSVVGLAGRNGELFF. The CDR3 region has the DNA TGCAGCGTCGTGGGACTAGCGGGAAGAAACGGGGAGCTGTTTTTT.